One and the same sample provided the 8 T cell receptor beta chains below, sequenced in a study of blood T cells in healthy people across ages. A second PCR, run for about 7 to 11 cycles, used a sample-barcoded 5' primer plus a J-beta primer mix. TCRdb called the 5' RACE reads again in MiXCR, with one record for every CDR3 protein. This table holds about 1.4 million distinct CDR3 sequences, roughly 64% found once. The specimen was blood. The source of these receptors is a man between 18 and 35 years old in good health.

In its sample, this clonotype was seen a few times. The chain recombines TRBV29-1 with TRBJ2-7, with 9 positions matching TRBD1. The CDR3 loop spans 15 amino acids. CDR1 and CDR2 from the germline V gene are SQVTM and ANQGSEA. The V gene end was trimmed by 6 bases and the J gene end by 3 bases; junction bases not matched to a gene: 12. Here the CDR3 DNA reads TGCAGCGTCGAATTTATGGGACAGGGATTCTACGAGCAGTACTTC. Its translation: CSVEFMGQGFYEQYF.

This clonotype was detected only once. The rearrangement joins TRBV10-3 to TRBJ2-1, with 15 bases fitting TRBD2. Germline V gene lookup returns CDR1 ENHRY and CDR2 SYGVKD. This CDR3 is built from 18 residues. The junction had 5 bases not matched to a gene; V was cut back by 5 bases and J by 0 bases. The CDR3 nucleotides are TGTGCCATCAGTAGCGGGACTAGCGGGGGGAGCTCCTACAATGAGCAGTTCTTC. Translating it yields CAISSGTSGGSSYNEQFF.

This clonotype has just one count. This chain links TRBV11-2 with TRBJ1-1; D is unresolved. CDR1 and CDR2 from the germline V gene are SGHAT and FQNNGV. V lost 4 bases and J 8 bases, leaving 17 bases between the germline ends. The CDR3 totals 14 residues. DNA for the CDR3: TGTGCCAGCAGCTCCCGAGATACGGGGAGGGAAGCTTTCTTT. Translated, it gives CASSSRDTGREAFF.

This chain connects TRBV7-9 to TRBJ2-3, with D hard to call. The CDR3 is made up of 15 amino acids. Germline-derived CDR1 and CDR2 are SEHNR and FQNEAQ (reference sequence). With 5 bases removed from V and 0 bases from J, the gap between germline ends came to 12 bases. CDR3 in DNA: TGTGCCAGCAGCGATGAGCAGTCTAGCACAGATACGCAGTATTTT. Residues: CASSDEQSSTDTQYF. Drawing the rest from reference TRBV7-9 and TRBJ2-3, the complete variable domain is DTGVSQNPRHKITKRGQNVTFRCDPISEHNRLYWYRQTLGQGPEFLTYFQNEAQLEKSRLLSDRFSAERPKGSFSTLEIQRTEQGDSAMYLCASSDEQSSTDTQYFGPGTRLTVL.

In its sample, this clonotype was seen a few times. The genes are TRBV6-6 and TRBJ2-5; TRBD2 is a possible D gene (5 bases). Matching the DNA end better, TRBJ2-7 makes the J call doubtful. CDR1 MNHNY and CDR2 SVGAGI come from the germline V gene (reference sequence). The CDR3 sequence is 11 residues long. The chain's CDR3 is CAHGDTYEQYF. CDR3 DNA: TGTGCCCACGGGGATACCTACGAGCAGTACTTC.

This clonotype appeared once. The chain combines TRBV20-1 with TRBJ2-7; perhaps TRBD2 as D (6 bases). Germline V gene sequence: CDR1 DFQATT, CDR2 SNEGSKA (reference sequence). V was trimmed by 7 bases and J by 2 bases, leaving 21 bases between them. This CDR3 has 15 residues. This chain's CDR3 is CSVLIQAAGPYEQYF. The CDR3 nucleotides read TGCAGTGTTCTAATCCAAGCGGCGGGGCCCTACGAGCAGTACTTC.

The V call is TRBV10-3, the J call TRBJ2-1; TRBD2 aligns across 15 bases. The CDR3 totals 15 residues. V was pared by 9 bases and J by 10 bases, with 10 bases of the junction left unmatched. Germline V gene sequence: CDR1 ENHRY, CDR2 SYGVKD. The CDR3 DNA reads as TGTGCCATTCTCTCGGGACTAGCGGGAGGCGAAGAGCAGTTCTTC. Amino acids: CAILSGLAGGEEQFF.

The chain uses TRBV12-3 or TRBV12-4 and TRBJ2-4, with unresolved D. There are 14 residues in the CDR3. V lost 5 bases, J lost 13 bases, and 21 bases lay in between. The CDR3 sequence is CASSAWTLYPEQYF. CDR3 DNA sequence: TGTGCCAGCAGTGCCTGGACGCTTTATCCGGAGCAGTACTTC.